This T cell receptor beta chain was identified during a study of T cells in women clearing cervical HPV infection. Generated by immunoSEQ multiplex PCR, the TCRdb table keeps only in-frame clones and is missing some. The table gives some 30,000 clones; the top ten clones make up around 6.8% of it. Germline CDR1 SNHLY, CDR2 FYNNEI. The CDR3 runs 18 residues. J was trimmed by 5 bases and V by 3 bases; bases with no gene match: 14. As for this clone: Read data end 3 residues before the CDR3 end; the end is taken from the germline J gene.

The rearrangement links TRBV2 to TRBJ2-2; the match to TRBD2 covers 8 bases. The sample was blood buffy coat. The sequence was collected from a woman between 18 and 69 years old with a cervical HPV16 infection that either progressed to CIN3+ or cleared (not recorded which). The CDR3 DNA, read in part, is TGTGCCAGCAGTGAGCCTGGAGCGGGGGATAGGAGAACCGGGGAG. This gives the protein CASSEPGAGDRRTGE. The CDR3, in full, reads CASSEPGAGDRRTGELFF.